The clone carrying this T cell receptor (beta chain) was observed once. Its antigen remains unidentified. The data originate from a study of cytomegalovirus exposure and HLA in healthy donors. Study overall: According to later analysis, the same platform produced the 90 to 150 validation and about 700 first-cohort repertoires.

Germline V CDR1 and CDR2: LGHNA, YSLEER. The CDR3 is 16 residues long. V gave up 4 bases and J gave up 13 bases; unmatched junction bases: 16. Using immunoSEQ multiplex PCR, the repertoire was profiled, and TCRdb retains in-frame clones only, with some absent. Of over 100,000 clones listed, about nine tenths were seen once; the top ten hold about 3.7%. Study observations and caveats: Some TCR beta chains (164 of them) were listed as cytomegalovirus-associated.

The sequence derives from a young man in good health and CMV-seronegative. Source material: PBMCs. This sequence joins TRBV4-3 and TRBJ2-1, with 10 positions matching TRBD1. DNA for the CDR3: TGCGCCAGCAGCCGGACATGGGGGGACAGGGGATACTTTCAGTTCTTC. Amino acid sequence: CASSRTWGDRGYFQFF.